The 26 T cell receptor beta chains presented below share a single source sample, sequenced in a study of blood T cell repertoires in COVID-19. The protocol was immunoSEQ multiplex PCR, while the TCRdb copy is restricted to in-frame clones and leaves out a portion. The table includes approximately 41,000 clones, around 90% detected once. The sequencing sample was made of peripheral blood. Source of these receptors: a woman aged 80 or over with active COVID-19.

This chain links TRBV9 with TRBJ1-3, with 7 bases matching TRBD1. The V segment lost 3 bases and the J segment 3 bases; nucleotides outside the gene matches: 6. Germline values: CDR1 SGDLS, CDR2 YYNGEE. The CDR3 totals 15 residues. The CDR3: CASSAATGVGNTIYF. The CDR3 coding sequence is TGTGCCAGCAGCGCTGCAACAGGGGTTGGAAACACCATATATTTT.

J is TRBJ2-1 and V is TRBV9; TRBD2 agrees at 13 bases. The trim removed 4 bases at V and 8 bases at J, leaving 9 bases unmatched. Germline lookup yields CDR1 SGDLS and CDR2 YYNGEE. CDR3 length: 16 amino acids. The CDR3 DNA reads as TGTGCCAGCAGCCCCCCCTCCGGGACTAGCGGGGATGAGCAGTTCTTC. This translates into CASSPPSGTSGDEQFF.

CDR3 region: CASSTPQGRWNEQFF. In DNA, the CDR3 is TGTGCCAGTAGTACTCCCCAGGGGCGGTGGAATGAGCAGTTCTTC. The chain couples TRBV19 to TRBJ2-1; weak D call: TRBD1 (6 bases). V lost 4 bases and J 7 bases, leaving 17 bases between the germline ends. Germline V gene data show CDR1 as LNHDA and CDR2 as SQIVND (reference sequence). The CDR3 runs 15 residues.

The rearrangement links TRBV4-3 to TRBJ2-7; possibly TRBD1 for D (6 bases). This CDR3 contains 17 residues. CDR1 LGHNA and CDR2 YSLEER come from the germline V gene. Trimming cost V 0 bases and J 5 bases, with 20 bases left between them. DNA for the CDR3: TGCGCCAGCAGCCAAGATTTGGGGGCAGGCCCGCCGGACGAGCAGTACTTC. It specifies CASSQDLGAGPPDEQYF.

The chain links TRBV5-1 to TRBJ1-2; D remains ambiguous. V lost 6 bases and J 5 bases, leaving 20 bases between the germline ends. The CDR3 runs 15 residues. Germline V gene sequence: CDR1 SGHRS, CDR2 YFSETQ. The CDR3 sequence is CASIPSWQAGYGYTF. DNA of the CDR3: TGCGCCAGCATCCCCTCTTGGCAGGCAGGATATGGCTACACCTTC.

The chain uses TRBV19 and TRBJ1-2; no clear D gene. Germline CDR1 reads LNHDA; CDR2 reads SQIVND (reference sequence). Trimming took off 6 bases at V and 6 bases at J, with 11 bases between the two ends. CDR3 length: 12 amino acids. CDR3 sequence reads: CASRSTVDGYTF. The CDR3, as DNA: TGTGCCAGTAGGTCCACAGTAGATGGCTACACCTTC.

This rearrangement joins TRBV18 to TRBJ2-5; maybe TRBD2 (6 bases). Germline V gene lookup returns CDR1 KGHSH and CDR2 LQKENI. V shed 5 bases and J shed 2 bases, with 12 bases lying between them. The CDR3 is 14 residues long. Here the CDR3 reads CASSALRGQETQYF. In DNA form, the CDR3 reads TGTGCCAGCTCAGCCTTACGGGGGCAAGAGACCCAGTACTTC.

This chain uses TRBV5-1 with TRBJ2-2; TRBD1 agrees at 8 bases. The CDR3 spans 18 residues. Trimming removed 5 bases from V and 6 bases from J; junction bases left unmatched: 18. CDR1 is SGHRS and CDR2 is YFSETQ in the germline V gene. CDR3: CASSFHLSRQGMAGELFF. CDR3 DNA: TGCGCCAGCAGTTTTCACCTATCTAGACAGGGGATGGCCGGGGAGCTGTTTTTT. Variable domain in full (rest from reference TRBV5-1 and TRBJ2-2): KAGVTQTPRYLIKTRGQQVTLSCSPISGHRSVSWYQQTPGQGLQFLFEYFSETQRNKGNFPGRFSGRQFSNSRSEMNVSTLELGDSALYLCASSFHLSRQGMAGELFFGEGSRLTVL.

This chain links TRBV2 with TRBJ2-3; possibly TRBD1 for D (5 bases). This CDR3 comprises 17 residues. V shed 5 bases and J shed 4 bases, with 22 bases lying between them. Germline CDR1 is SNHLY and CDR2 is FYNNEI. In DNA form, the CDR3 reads TGTGCCAGCAGTTCTGAGAGAGGACATTCCCGCGCAGATACGCAGTATTTT. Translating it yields CASSSERGHSRADTQYF.

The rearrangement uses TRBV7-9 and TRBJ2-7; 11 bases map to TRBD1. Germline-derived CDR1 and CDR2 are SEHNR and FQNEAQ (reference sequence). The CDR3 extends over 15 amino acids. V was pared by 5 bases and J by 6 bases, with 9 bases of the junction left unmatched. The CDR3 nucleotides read TGTGCCAGCAGCCCAGCTTCCGGGACAGGGGGCGAGCAGTACTTC. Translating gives CASSPASGTGGEQYF.

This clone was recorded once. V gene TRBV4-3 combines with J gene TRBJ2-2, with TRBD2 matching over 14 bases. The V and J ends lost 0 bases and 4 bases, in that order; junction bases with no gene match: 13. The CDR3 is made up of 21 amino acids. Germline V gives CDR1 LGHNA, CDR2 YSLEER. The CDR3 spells CASSQDRSRLAGGLGTGELFF. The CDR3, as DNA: TGCGCCAGCAGCCAAGATCGGTCGAGACTAGCGGGGGGGCTAGGCACCGGGGAGCTGTTTTTT.

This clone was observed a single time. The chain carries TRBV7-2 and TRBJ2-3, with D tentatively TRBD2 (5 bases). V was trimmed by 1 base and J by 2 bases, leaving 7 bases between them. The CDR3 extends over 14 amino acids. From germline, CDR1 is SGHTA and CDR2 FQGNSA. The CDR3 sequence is CASSLVRDTDTQYF. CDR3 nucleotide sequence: TGTGCCAGCAGCTTAGTCCGGGACACAGATACGCAGTATTTT.

The chain's CDR3 is CASSLGGSKKTQYF. The CDR3 bases are TGCGCCAGCAGCTTGGGAGGGTCTAAGAAGACCCAGTACTTC. The chain couples TRBV5-1 to TRBJ2-5; tentatively, D is TRBD2 (5 bases). Looked up from germline, CDR1 is SGHRS and CDR2 is YFSETQ. The CDR3 is made up of 14 amino acids. V was trimmed by 0 bases and J by 6 bases, leaving 12 bases between them.

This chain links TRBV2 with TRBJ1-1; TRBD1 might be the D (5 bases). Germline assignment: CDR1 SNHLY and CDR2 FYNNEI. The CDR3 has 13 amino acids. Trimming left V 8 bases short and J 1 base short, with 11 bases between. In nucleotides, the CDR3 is TGTGCCAGCGGAAGACAGCCGAACACTGAAGCTTTCTTT. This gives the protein CASGRQPNTEAFF. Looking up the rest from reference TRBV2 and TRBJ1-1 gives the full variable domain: EPEVTQTPSHQVTQMGQEVILRCVPISNHLYFYWYRQILGQKVEFLVSFYNNEISEKSEIFDDQFSVERPDGSNFTLKIRSTKLEDSAMYFCASGRQPNTEAFFGQGTRLTVV.

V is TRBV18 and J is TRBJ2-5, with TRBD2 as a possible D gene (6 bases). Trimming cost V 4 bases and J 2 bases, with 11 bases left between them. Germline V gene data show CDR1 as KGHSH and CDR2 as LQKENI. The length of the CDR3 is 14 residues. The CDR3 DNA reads TGTGCCAGCTCACGAGCGGGTGGGCAAGAGACCCAGTACTTC. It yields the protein CASSRAGGQETQYF.

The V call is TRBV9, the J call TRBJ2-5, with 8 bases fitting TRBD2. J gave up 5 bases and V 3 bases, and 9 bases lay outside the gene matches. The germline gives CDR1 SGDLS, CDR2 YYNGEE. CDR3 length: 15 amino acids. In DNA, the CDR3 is TGTGCCAGCAGCGCCCCGGGGGGGCCTAGGGAGACCCAGTACTTC. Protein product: CASSAPGGPRETQYF. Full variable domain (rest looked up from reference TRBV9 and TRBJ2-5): DSGVTQTPKHLITATGQRVTLRCSPRSGDLSVYWYQQSLDQGLQFLIQYYNGEERAKGNILERFSAQQFPDLHSELNLSSLELGDSALYFCASSAPGGPRETQYFGPGTRLLVL.

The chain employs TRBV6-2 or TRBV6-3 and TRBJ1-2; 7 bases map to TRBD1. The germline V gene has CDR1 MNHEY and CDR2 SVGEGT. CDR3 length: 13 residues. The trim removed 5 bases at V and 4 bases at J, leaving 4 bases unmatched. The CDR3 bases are TGTGCCAGCAGTAGGGGACAGCCCTATGGCTACACCTTC. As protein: CASSRGQPYGYTF.

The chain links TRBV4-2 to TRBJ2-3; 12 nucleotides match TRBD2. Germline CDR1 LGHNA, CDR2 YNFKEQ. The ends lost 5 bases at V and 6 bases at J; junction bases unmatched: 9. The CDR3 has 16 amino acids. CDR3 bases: TGTGCCAGCAGCTGGCGACTAGCGGGGGCCAGGGATACGCAGTATTTT. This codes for CASSWRLAGARDTQYF.

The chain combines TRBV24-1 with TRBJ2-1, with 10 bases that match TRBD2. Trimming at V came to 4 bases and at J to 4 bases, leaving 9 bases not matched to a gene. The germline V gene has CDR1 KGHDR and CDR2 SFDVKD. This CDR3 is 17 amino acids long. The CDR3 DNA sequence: TGTGCCACCAGTGACCCCCTGACTAGCGGGCTTTACAATGAGCAGTTCTTC. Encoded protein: CATSDPLTSGLYNEQFF.

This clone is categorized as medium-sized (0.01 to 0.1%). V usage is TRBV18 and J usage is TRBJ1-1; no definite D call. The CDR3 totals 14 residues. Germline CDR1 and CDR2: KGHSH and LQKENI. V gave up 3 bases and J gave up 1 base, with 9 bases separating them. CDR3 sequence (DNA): TGTGCCAGCTCACCTCAGGATACGAACACTGAAGCTTTCTTT. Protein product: CASSPQDTNTEAFF.

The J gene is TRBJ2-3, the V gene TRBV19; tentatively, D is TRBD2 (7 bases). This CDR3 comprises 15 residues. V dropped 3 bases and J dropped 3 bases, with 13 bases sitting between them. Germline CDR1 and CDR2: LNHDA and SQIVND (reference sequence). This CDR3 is CASSMGGLPTDTQYF. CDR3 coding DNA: TGTGCCAGTAGTATGGGGGGGCTACCTACAGATACGCAGTATTTT.

The chain's CDR3 is CASSPTGIGNEKLFF. CDR3 DNA sequence: TGTGCCAGCAGTCCCACAGGGATTGGTAATGAAAAACTGTTTTTT. The chain carries TRBV3-1 (or the pseudogene TRBV3-2) and TRBJ1-4, with TRBD1 as a possible D gene (6 bases). This CDR3 comprises 15 residues. Between the trimmed V and J ends, which lost 6 bases and 4 bases, there was a span of 15 bases. CDR1 is LGHDT and CDR2 is YNNKEL in the germline V gene (reference sequence).

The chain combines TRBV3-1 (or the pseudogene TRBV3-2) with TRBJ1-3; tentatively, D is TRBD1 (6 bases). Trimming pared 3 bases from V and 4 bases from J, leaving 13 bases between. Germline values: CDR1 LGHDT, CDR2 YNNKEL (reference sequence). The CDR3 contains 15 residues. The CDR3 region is CASSQGATGGNTIYF. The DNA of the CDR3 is TGTGCCAGCAGCCAGGGGGCGACGGGGGGAAACACCATATATTTT.

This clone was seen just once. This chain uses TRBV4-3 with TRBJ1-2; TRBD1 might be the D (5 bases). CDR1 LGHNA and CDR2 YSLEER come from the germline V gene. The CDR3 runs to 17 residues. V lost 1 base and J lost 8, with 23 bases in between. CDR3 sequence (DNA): TGCGCCAGCAGCCAAGGCGGAGGGACTCCATTCCCGAGGGGCTACACCTTC. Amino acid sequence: CASSQGGGTPFPRGYTF.

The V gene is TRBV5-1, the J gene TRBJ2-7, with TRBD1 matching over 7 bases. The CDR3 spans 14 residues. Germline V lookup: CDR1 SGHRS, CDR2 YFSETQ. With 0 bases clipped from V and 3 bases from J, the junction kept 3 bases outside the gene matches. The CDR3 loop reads CASSLGQGNYEQYF. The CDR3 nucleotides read TGCGCCAGCAGCTTGGGACAGGGTAACTACGAGCAGTACTTC.

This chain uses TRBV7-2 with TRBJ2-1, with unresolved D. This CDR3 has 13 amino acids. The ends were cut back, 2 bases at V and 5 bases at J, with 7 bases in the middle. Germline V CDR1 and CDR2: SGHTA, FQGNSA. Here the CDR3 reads CASSLRGDNEQFF. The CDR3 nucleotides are TGTGCCAGCAGCTTACGAGGTGACAATGAGCAGTTCTTC.